Detailed here is one T cell receptor beta chain. Its antigen is still unknown. This PCR relied on a set of 60 Vbeta primers and 13 Jbeta primers. Generated by immunoSEQ multiplex PCR, the TCRdb table keeps only in-frame clones and is missing some. The profile shows fewer than 140,000 clones, approximately 70% of them singletons. Germline V gene lookup returns CDR1 SGDLS and CDR2 YYNGEE. Trimming stripped 0 bases from V and 2 bases from J, with 18 bases between. This CDR3 contains 18 residues. The sample comes from a study of cytomegalovirus exposure and HLA in healthy donors. Study overall: Early on, a data release was issued that held approximately 78 million unique TCRs from HLA-typed donors. The study's findings and limits: Relative to the approximately 660-donor mean, N-insertions were reportedly fewer in an Asian-associated ancestry cluster in a later analysis. CMV serostatus was the only immune exposure information that was available.

This rearrangement joins TRBV9 to TRBJ2-1; a weak D match, TRBD1 (5 bases). The sample consisted of PBMCs. The sequence came from a boy aged 5-17 years in good health and CMV-seronegative. The CDR3 is CASSVEGRVGSPYNEQFF. The CDR3 DNA sequence: TGTGCCAGCAGCGTAGAGGGCAGGGTGGGGTCCCCCTACAATGAGCAGTTCTTC. The complete variable domain, with remaining parts taken from reference TRBV9 and TRBJ2-1, reads DSGVTQTPKHLITATGQRVTLRCSPRSGDLSVYWYQQSLDQGLQFLIQYYNGEERAKGNILERFSAQQFPDLHSELNLSSLELGDSALYFCASSVEGRVGSPYNEQFFGPGTRLTVL.